Listed here are 15 T cell receptor beta chains from one sample, sequenced in a study of blood T cell repertoires in COVID-19. Sequencing was performed with immunoSEQ multiplex PCR; in TCRdb, only in-frame clones are kept and a portion is missing. Of about 20,000 clones in the sample, 85% to 90% are singletons; the top ten hold roughly 3.5%. The sequencing input was peripheral blood. The receptors shown here come from a man over 45 with active COVID-19.

The chain has TRBV27 and TRBJ2-7; D not resolved. The germline gives CDR1 MNHEY, CDR2 SMNVEV (reference sequence). There are 14 residues in the CDR3. V gave up 1 base and J gave up 0 bases, with 7 bases separating them. The CDR3 sequence: CASSLYASSYEQYF. The CDR3 DNA is TGTGCCAGCAGTTTATACGCCAGCTCCTACGAGCAGTACTTC.

The J gene is TRBJ1-1, the V gene TRBV5-3; the D is unclear. TRBV5-3 is designated an ORF whose function remains uncertain. With 1 base removed from V and 5 bases from J, the gap between germline ends came to 18 bases. The CDR3 length is 16 residues. The CDR3 loop reads CARSLCAGMGRTEAFF. As DNA, the CDR3 is TGTGCCAGAAGCTTGTGTGCGGGGATGGGTAGGACTGAAGCTTTCTTT.

This chain joins TRBV9 and TRBJ2-3; 7 bases fit TRBD2. The V gene end was trimmed by 3 bases and the J gene end by 1 base; junction bases not matched to a gene: 5. In germline, CDR1 is SGDLS, CDR2 YYNGEE. CDR3 length equals 15 residues. The CDR3, as DNA: TGTGCCAGCAGCGGTCTAGCGGATGGCACAGATACGCAGTATTTT. Its protein is CASSGLADGTDTQYF.

The chain couples TRBV5-6 to TRBJ2-5; 11 positions match TRBD2. The trim removed 3 bases at V and 4 bases at J, leaving 8 bases unmatched. The CDR3 spans 16 residues. Germline CDR1 and CDR2: SGHDT and YYEEEE. CDR3 loop: CASSSALLAGAETQYF. The DNA of the CDR3 is TGTGCCAGCAGCTCTGCCCTACTAGCGGGGGCAGAGACCCAGTACTTC.

The chain uses TRBV18 and TRBJ1-3, with 8 bases matching TRBD1. The CDR3 has 16 amino acids. The V gene's germline CDR1 is KGHSH and CDR2 LQKENI. V dropped 3 bases and J dropped 2; count of bases not matched to a gene: 6. Here the CDR3 DNA reads TGTGCCAGCTCACCTGGTACAGGGGGTACTGGAAACACCATATATTTT. Protein sequence: CASSPGTGGTGNTIYF.

This chain's CDR3 is CASSPPGQGPYEQYF. In DNA, the CDR3 is TGTGCCAGCTCCCCCCCGGGACAGGGTCCCTACGAGCAGTACTTC. V and J are TRBV18 and TRBJ2-7, with 9 positions matching TRBD1. Per the germline V gene, CDR1 is KGHSH and CDR2 is LQKENI. The CDR3 runs 15 residues. The trim removed 6 bases at V and 2 bases at J, leaving 8 bases unmatched.

This chain joins TRBV2 and TRBJ2-2, with 8 positions matching TRBD1. There are 12 residues in the CDR3. Germline V gene lookup returns CDR1 SNHLY and CDR2 FYNNEI. V lost 8 bases to trimming and J lost 8 bases; unmatched junction nucleotides: 4. The chain's CDR3 is CASDRGTGELFF. CDR3 DNA: TGTGCCAGCGACAGGGGTACTGGGGAGCTGTTTTTT.

J is TRBJ2-3 and V is TRBV14, with D perhaps matching TRBD2 (5 bases). Per the germline V gene, CDR1 is SGHDN and CDR2 is FVKESK. This CDR3 is 17 amino acids long. V dropped 0 bases and J dropped 3 bases, with 16 bases sitting between them. The CDR3 loop reads CASSQDLSGWGTDTQYF. Here the CDR3 DNA reads TGTGCCAGCAGCCAAGATCTTTCGGGGTGGGGTACAGATACGCAGTATTTT.

The chain uses TRBV2 and TRBJ1-1, with TRBD1 as a possible D gene (6 bases). The germline CDR1 and CDR2 sequences are SNHLY and FYNNEI. This CDR3 is built from 14 residues. V lost 8 bases to trimming and J lost 7 bases, with 20 bases between them. Here the CDR3 DNA reads TGTGCCAGCTTATCCGGGGGGCGAAAGTATGAAGCTTTCTTT. This encodes CASLSGGRKYEAFF.

The V call is TRBV7-9, the J call TRBJ2-3, with D hard to call. V lost 5 bases and J lost 2, with 14 bases in between. The CDR3 runs to 15 residues. CDR1 SEHNR and CDR2 FQNEAQ come from the germline V gene (reference sequence). CDR3 region: CASSPSASLTDTQYF. CDR3 DNA: TGTGCCAGCAGCCCTAGTGCCAGCCTCACAGATACGCAGTATTTT.

The chain employs TRBV4-1 and TRBJ1-6, with D perhaps matching TRBD1 (5 bases). The V gene lost 5 bases and the J gene lost 3 bases, with 14 bases spanning the gap. The CDR3 extends over 16 amino acids. The germline V gene encodes CDR1 MGHRA and CDR2 YSYEKL. The CDR3 bases are TGCGCCAGCAGCGGAGGAGGGGTCTTCTATAATTCACCCCTCCACTTT. It is translated as CASSGGGVFYNSPLHF.

DNA for the CDR3: TGCAGCGTTGAGGGTCGGGATGAAAAACTGTTTTTT. The encoded protein is CSVEGRDEKLFF. V and J are TRBV29-1 and TRBJ1-4; D remains unclear. CDR1 and CDR2 from the germline V gene are SQVTM and ANQGSEA. The CDR3 is 12 amino acids. The V and J ends lost 3 bases and 6 bases respectively, with 8 bases between them.

The rearrangement uses TRBV20-1 and TRBJ2-5; 10 bases agree with TRBD2. V trimming: 3 bases; J trimming: 3 bases; junction bases outside the gene matches: 7. The CDR3 is made up of 15 amino acids. From germline, CDR1 is DFQATT and CDR2 SNEGSKA (reference sequence). The CDR3 spells CSASISGGQEETQYF. The DNA of the CDR3 is TGCAGTGCTAGTATTAGCGGGGGGCAAGAAGAGACCCAGTACTTC.

With respect to this clone: Other DNA variants within this sample encode the same CDR3. The chain joins TRBV10-3 to TRBJ1-6; TRBD1 is a possible D gene (6 bases). Germline lookup yields CDR1 ENHRY and CDR2 SYGVKD. Trimming removed 0 bases from V and 9 bases from J, with 15 bases in between. The CDR3 length is 16 residues. The CDR3 protein is CAISESKAGAGSPLHF. The CDR3 coding sequence is TGTGCCATCAGTGAGTCGAAGGCAGGGGCAGGTTCACCCCTCCACTTT.

This clone turned up a few times. V is TRBV5-1 and J is TRBJ1-2, with 7 bases that match TRBD1. Germline CDR1 reads SGHRS; CDR2 reads YFSETQ. The CDR3 spans 13 residues. V shed 4 bases and J 8 bases; nucleotides not matched to a gene: 8. The CDR3 region has the DNA TGCGCCAGCAGCATGACAGGGATTGAGGGCTACACCTTC. Translation gives CASSMTGIEGYTF.